This T cell receptor beta chain was retrieved from a study of neurological immune-mediated disorders. Study observations and caveats: In HTLV-1-associated myelopathy, TCR clonal expansion was greatest, and in multiple sclerosis it was least, below healthy controls.

TCRdb re-analysed the 5' RACE reads in MiXCR, keeping a single row per CDR3 protein. The table lists tens of thousands of distinct CDR3 sequences, under 4% of them singletons. Time point meaning: longitudinal time-point 1 (baseline). This clonotype was observed a handful of times. Antigen: not known. The V and J ends lost 6 bases and 5 bases respectively, with 11 bases between them. CDR3 length: 12 residues. CDR1 is MNHEY, CDR2 SVGEGT, per germline. The sequence was obtained from a woman aged 60-75 years with multiple sclerosis. What was sequenced was PBMCs. The chain carries TRBV6-2 or TRBV6-3 and TRBJ2-7; D may be TRBD2 (5 bases). The CDR3 coding sequence is TGTGCCAGCAGGGGAGCTAGGAACGAGCAGTACTTC. This sequence encodes CASRGARNEQYF.